The next 15 T cell receptor beta chains were all read from a single sample in a study of blood T cell repertoires in COVID-19. This table comes from immunoSEQ multiplex PCR, and its TCRdb copy is limited to in-frame clones, with some not included. The sample includes fewer than 90,000 clones, around 87% of them seen just once. The specimen was peripheral blood. The receptors were gathered from a man aged 70-80 years with active COVID-19.

This clone was seen a handful of times. The rearrangement links TRBV24-1 to TRBJ2-7; TRBD1 agrees at 7 bases. V trimming: 4 bases; J trimming: 3 bases; junction bases outside the gene matches: 11. This CDR3 is built from 16 residues. Germline V lookup: CDR1 KGHDR, CDR2 SFDVKD. CDR3 protein: CATSDPGRTGHYEQYF. DNA for the CDR3: TGTGCCACCAGTGACCCGGGACGGACAGGCCACTACGAGCAGTACTTC.

The chain uses TRBV19 and TRBJ1-1; 8 bases map to TRBD1. The CDR3 consists of 12 residues. The germline gives CDR1 LNHDA, CDR2 SQIVND (reference sequence). Trimming cost V 5 bases and J 11 bases; bases outside gene matches: 7. CDR3 DNA: TGTGCCAGTAGTTACCTACAGGGGGAGGCTTTCTTT. It is translated as CASSYLQGEAFF.

This clone has only one observation. This chain uses TRBV30 with TRBJ1-5, with a tentative D call TRBD1 (5 bases). This CDR3 is built from 13 residues. Trimming took off 4 bases at V and 6 bases at J, with 13 bases between the two ends. The germline V gene has CDR1 GTSNPN and CDR2 SVGIG (reference sequence). The CDR3 region has the DNA TGTGCCTGGAATGGTGGGGGAGGTCAGCCCCAGCATTTT. This translates into CAWNGGGGQPQHF.

In this sample, this clone turned up once. V gene TRBV4-3 combines with J gene TRBJ2-3, with D perhaps matching TRBD2 (7 bases). Germline lookup yields CDR1 LGHNA and CDR2 YSLEER. Deletions cut 3 bases from V and 6 bases from J, with 13 bases between. CDR3 length equals 14 residues. CDR3 nucleotide sequence: TGCGCCAGCAGCCAGAGGGGGGGCGGGGATACGCAGTATTTT. Translation: CASSQRGGGDTQYF.

The chain couples TRBV24-1 to TRBJ2-1; 9 positions match TRBD2. J lost 6 bases, V lost 5 bases, and 7 bases had no gene match. This CDR3 has 15 residues. Germline V gene data show CDR1 as KGHDR and CDR2 as SFDVKD. The CDR3 DNA follows: TGTGCCACCAGTGGCCGGACTAGCGAGCTCAATGAGCAGTTCTTC. Translated: CATSGRTSELNEQFF.

V gene TRBV4-1 combines with J gene TRBJ2-1, with 12 bases identical to TRBD2. The CDR3 spans 17 residues. After removal of 6 bases from V and 8 bases from J, the junction contained 14 bases not matched to a gene. Germline-derived CDR1 and CDR2 are MGHRA and YSYEKL. The CDR3 loop reads CASRTTPASGRGDEQFF. For the CDR3, the DNA is TGCGCCAGCAGAACAACCCCAGCTAGCGGGAGGGGGGATGAGCAGTTCTTC.

The chain carries TRBV12-5 and TRBJ2-1; 13 bases fit TRBD2. CDR1 and CDR2 (germline): LGHNT, FRNRAP. Losses at the gene ends were 8 bases for V and 9 bases for J; bases not matched to a gene: 10. The CDR3 runs 15 residues. In DNA, the CDR3 is TGTGCTAGTTTCCGTCAGACTAGCGGGAGGAGTGAGCAGTTCTTC. It encodes CASFRQTSGRSEQFF. Based on the CDR3 plus reference TRBV12-5 and TRBJ2-1, the full variable domain is DARVTQTPRHKVTEMGQEVTMRCQPILGHNTVFWYRQTMMQGLELLAYFRNRAPLDDSGMPKDRFSAEMPDATLATLKIQPSEPRDSAVYFCASFRQTSGRSEQFFGPGTRLTVL.

The rearrangement links TRBV5-4 to TRBJ2-7; TRBD1 matches at 8 bases. This CDR3 region has 15 residues. The germline V gene has CDR1 SGHNT and CDR2 YYREEE (reference sequence). Losses at the gene ends were 0 bases for V and 8 bases for J; bases not matched to a gene: 10. CDR3 in amino acids: CASSLDAGGLRQQYF. CDR3 DNA: TGTGCCAGCAGCTTGGATGCAGGGGGCCTCCGCCAGCAGTACTTC.

CDR3 DNA: TGTGCCAGTAACCGCCTCTGGGCGGGGGGTCAGCCCCAGCATTTT. It codes for CASNRLWAGGQPQHF. This chain uses TRBV19 with TRBJ1-5, with D possibly being TRBD1 (5 bases). Germline CDR1 reads LNHDA; CDR2 reads SQIVND (reference sequence). V was cut by 7 bases and J by 6 bases, with 19 bases left in between. The CDR3 consists of 15 residues. The variable domain in full, completed from reference TRBV19 and TRBJ1-5, reads DGGITQSPKYLFRKEGQNVTLSCEQNLNHDAMYWYRQDPGQGLRLIYYSQIVNDFQKGDIAEGYSVSREKKESFPLTVTSAQKNPTAFYLCASNRLWAGGQPQHFGDGTRLSIL.

The rearrangement links TRBV5-1 to TRBJ2-7; TRBD2 aligns across 10 bases. V lost 4 bases and J lost 3; bases outside the gene matches: 10. This CDR3 comprises 16 residues. Germline lookup yields CDR1 SGHRS and CDR2 YFSETQ. The CDR3 nucleotides are TGCGCCAGCAGCCCCGGGGGTAGGACTAGCGGCTACGAGCAGTACTTC. Translating it yields CASSPGGRTSGYEQYF.

The J gene is TRBJ2-1, the V gene TRBV28, with 11 bases aligning to TRBD2. With V trimmed by 8 bases and J by 7 bases, 4 bases remained unmatched. The CDR3 length is 13 residues. Germline values: CDR1 MDHEN, CDR2 SYDVKM. This CDR3 reads CASAPSGRNEQFF. The CDR3, as DNA: TGTGCCAGCGCACCTAGCGGGAGGAATGAGCAGTTCTTC. The complete variable domain, with remaining parts taken from reference TRBV28 and TRBJ2-1, reads DVKVTQSSRYLVKRTGEKVFLECVQDMDHENMFWYRQDPGLGLRLIYFSYDVKMKEKGDIPEGYSVSREKKERFSLILESASTNQTSMYLCASAPSGRNEQFFGPGTRLTVL.

The sample holds one count of this clone. The CDR3 DNA reads TGTGCCAGCAGCTCGGACAGGGGGAAAGCGGGAGGGCCCCAAGAGACCCAGTACTTC. Translated, it gives CASSSDRGKAGGPQETQYF. This rearrangement joins TRBV11-3 to TRBJ2-5, with D perhaps given as TRBD1 or TRBD2 (10 bases each). Germline-derived CDR1 and CDR2 are SGHNT and YENEEA. CDR3 length equals 19 residues. The germline V and J ends were trimmed by 4 bases and 1 base, with 25 bases remaining between them.

The chain's CDR3 is CSASLLETQYF. The CDR3 DNA sequence: TGCAGTGCTAGTCTGTTGGAGACCCAGTACTTC. The chain links TRBV20-1 to TRBJ2-5; D not certain. Germline V gene data show CDR1 as DFQATT and CDR2 as SNEGSKA (reference sequence). The germline V and J ends were trimmed by 3 bases and 5 bases, with 7 bases remaining between them. The CDR3 is 11 amino acids.

The chain carries TRBV25-1 and TRBJ1-1; 8 bases fit TRBD1. V dropped 2 bases and J dropped 6; count of bases not matched to a gene: 8. Germline values: CDR1 MGHDK, CDR2 SYGVNS. The CDR3 runs 15 residues. This chain's CDR3 is CASSEQQGEGAEAFF. In DNA, the CDR3 is TGTGCCAGCAGTGAACAACAGGGGGAGGGGGCTGAAGCTTTCTTT.

This sequence joins TRBV27 and TRBJ2-1; 9 nucleotides line up with TRBD2. The V gene end was trimmed by 3 bases and the J gene end by 9 bases; junction bases not matched to a gene: 9. The CDR3 runs to 15 residues. Germline CDR1 reads MNHEY; CDR2 reads SMNVEV (reference sequence). The CDR3 region has the DNA TGTGCCAGCAGTTTGGCGGGAGGGCCGTTCCGTGAGCAGTTCTTC. Protein product: CASSLAGGPFREQFF.